Shown below are 16 T cell receptor beta chains from a single sample sequenced in a study of post-analysis software for immune sequencing data. Study findings and constraints: TRBV5-6, TRBV5-1 and TRBV20-1 belonged to a set of about 5 TRBV segments that were more frequent in patients than controls.

Prepared libraries of TCR beta cDNA carried unique molecular identifiers. One entry per CDR3 protein, called by TCRdb with MiXCR from the PCR reads. This table holds approximately 730,000 distinct CDR3 sequences, around 27% found once. Their antigens are not known. The sample consisted of blood. The receptors derive from a girl under 18 with multiple sclerosis.

The chain carries TRBV20-1 and TRBJ2-7; perhaps TRBD2 as D (6 bases). Germline V lookup: CDR1 DFQATT, CDR2 SNEGSKA (reference sequence). This CDR3 has 16 amino acids. Trimming shortened V by 3 bases and J by 0 bases, and 18 bases separated the two germline ends. CDR3 sequence: CSASWRAISFSYEQYF. CDR3 coding DNA: TGCAGTGCTAGCTGGAGGGCCATCTCGTTCTCCTACGAGCAGTACTTC.

This clonotype turned up a few times. The chain has TRBV4-3 and TRBJ1-2; 8 positions match TRBD1. The V gene end was trimmed by 1 base and the J gene end by 6 bases; junction bases not matched to a gene: 4. Looked up from germline, CDR1 is LGHNA and CDR2 is YSLEER. The CDR3 covers 14 residues. The CDR3 DNA follows: TGCGCCAGCAGCCAAGTCAGGGGGCGCGATGGCTACACCTTC. It encodes CASSQVRGRDGYTF.

The J gene is TRBJ2-7, the V gene TRBV5-4, with D maybe TRBD1 (6 bases). The germline V and J ends were trimmed by 4 bases and 5 bases, with 16 bases remaining between them. This CDR3 comprises 14 residues. In germline, CDR1 is SGHNT, CDR2 YYREEE (reference sequence). The CDR3 sequence is CASSPEQGSNEQYF. The CDR3 DNA follows: TGTGCCAGCAGCCCCGAACAGGGTTCCAACGAGCAGTACTTC.

This clonotype came up a few times. The chain couples TRBV12-3 or TRBV12-4 to TRBJ2-5, with 8 bases fitting TRBD1. Trimming removed 3 bases from V and 7 bases from J; junction bases left unmatched: 16. The CDR3 runs to 17 residues. CDR3 sequence reads: CASSFGMGAGGSVTQYF. CDR3 DNA sequence: TGTGCCAGCAGTTTTGGGATGGGGGCAGGGGGCTCTGTGACCCAGTACTTC.

The chain joins TRBV6-5 to TRBJ2-3; D is perhaps TRBD1 or TRBD2 (5 bases each). The CDR3 runs 15 residues. V dropped 2 bases and J dropped 2 bases, with 11 bases sitting between them. Germline CDR1 reads MNHEY; CDR2 reads SVGAGI. CDR3 loop: CASSYDSGSTDTQYF. The CDR3, as DNA: TGTGCCAGCAGTTACGACAGCGGTTCCACAGATACGCAGTATTTT.

This clonotype has a count of ten or more. The chain combines TRBV6-1 with TRBJ2-1; TRBD1 agrees at 9 bases. Germline loops: CDR1 MNHNS, CDR2 SASEGT. The CDR3 totals 17 residues. The V gene end was trimmed by 6 bases and the J gene end by 7 bases; junction bases not matched to a gene: 16. In DNA, the CDR3 is TGTGCCAGCAGCGAAAACCCATGGACAGGGGAGGGAAATGAGCAGTTCTTC. It is translated as CASSENPWTGEGNEQFF.

This clonotype was found many times. CDR3: CASSSPPGGYTF. The CDR3 coding sequence is TGTGCCAGCAGCTCCCCCCCAGGTGGCTACACCTTC. The genes are TRBV7-2 and TRBJ1-2; D remains ambiguous. Germline V gene sequence: CDR1 SGHTA, CDR2 FQGNSA. V lost 4 bases to trimming and J lost 7 bases, with 10 bases between them. There are 12 residues in the CDR3.

In its sample, this clonotype was seen a few times. The genes are TRBV12-3 or TRBV12-4 and TRBJ2-3; 9 bases are a match to TRBD1. The CDR3 has 18 amino acids. V lost 3 bases to trimming and J lost 6 bases; unmatched junction nucleotides: 16. CDR3 sequence (DNA): TGTGCCAGCAGTTTGAGGGGACAGGGAAAGTTAATTAGGGATACGCAGTATTTT. This sequence encodes CASSLRGQGKLIRDTQYF.

The chain carries TRBV9 and TRBJ2-3; D not resolved. Germline values: CDR1 SGDLS, CDR2 YYNGEE. This CDR3 has 15 amino acids. V lost 3 bases to trimming and J lost 4 bases, with 15 bases between them. CDR3 bases: TGTGCCAGCAGCGCCAACGCGAAGCCGCCAGATACGCAGTATTTT. Its translation: CASSANAKPPDTQYF.

This chain uses TRBV6-6 with TRBJ1-5, with 8 bases fitting TRBD1. CDR1 and CDR2 from the germline V gene are MNHNY and SVGAGI (reference sequence). The CDR3 is 17 amino acids. With 6 bases clipped from V and 5 bases from J, the junction kept 15 bases outside the gene matches. CDR3 region: CASSPGQGGLGDQPQHF. CDR3 nucleotide sequence: TGTGCCAGCAGCCCTGGACAGGGCGGTCTTGGGGATCAGCCCCAGCATTTT.

The V and J genes are TRBV20-1 and TRBJ2-1; 7 bases line up with TRBD2. This CDR3 spans 16 amino acids. Germline V gene sequence: CDR1 DFQATT, CDR2 SNEGSKA (reference sequence). Trimming removed 6 bases from V and 5 bases from J; junction bases left unmatched: 16. CDR3 nucleotides: TGCAGTGCGACCTTCGTAGCGGGCCTGACCGACAATGAGCAGTTCTTC. It codes for CSATFVAGLTDNEQFF.

This chain connects TRBV10-3 to TRBJ2-5; a weak D match, TRBD2 (6 bases). CDR1 and CDR2 from the germline V gene are ENHRY and SYGVKD. The CDR3 consists of 15 residues. The V end was cut by 0 bases, the J end by 2 bases, with 10 bases between. CDR3 DNA sequence: TGTGCCATCAGTGAGTCGGTAGCGGCTCAAGAGACCCAGTACTTC. Translating gives CAISESVAAQETQYF.

The rearrangement uses TRBV28 and TRBJ2-5; D gene unclear. Trimming left V 3 bases short and J 0 bases short, with 11 bases between. From germline, CDR1 is MDHEN and CDR2 SYDVKM. This CDR3 has 15 residues. The CDR3 loop reads CASSFGLAYQETQYF. Written as DNA, the CDR3 is TGTGCCAGCAGTTTCGGTTTAGCCTACCAAGAGACCCAGTACTTC.

In this sample, this clonotype turned up a few times. V is TRBV20-1 and J is TRBJ2-1; tentatively, D is TRBD1 or TRBD2 (5 bases each). V was pared by 2 bases and J by 6 bases, with 8 bases between. This CDR3 has 12 amino acids. Per germline, CDR1 DFQATT and CDR2 SNEGSKA (reference sequence). The CDR3 spells CSARPGPNEQFF. In DNA form, the CDR3 reads TGCAGTGCTAGACCGGGGCCCAATGAGCAGTTCTTC.

CDR3 coding DNA: TGCGCCAGCAGCCGGCCCTGGGACAGGGGGTCCTCCTACGAGCAGTACTTC. Protein product: CASSRPWDRGSSYEQYF. The chain is built from TRBV4-1 and TRBJ2-7, with TRBD1 matching over 11 bases. V was clipped by 4 bases and J by 0 bases; unmatched bases: 8. The germline V gene encodes CDR1 MGHRA and CDR2 YSYEKL. The CDR3 consists of 17 residues.

This clonotype appeared a single time. The gene calls are TRBV5-5 and TRBJ1-5; no clear D. The germline V gene has CDR1 SGHKS and CDR2 YYEKEE (reference sequence). Trimming pared 1 base from V and 5 bases from J, leaving 13 bases between. CDR3 size: 15 residues. The CDR3 sequence: CASSLWSGDYQPQHF. The CDR3 DNA sequence: TGTGCCAGCAGCTTGTGGTCAGGAGATTATCAGCCCCAGCATTTT.